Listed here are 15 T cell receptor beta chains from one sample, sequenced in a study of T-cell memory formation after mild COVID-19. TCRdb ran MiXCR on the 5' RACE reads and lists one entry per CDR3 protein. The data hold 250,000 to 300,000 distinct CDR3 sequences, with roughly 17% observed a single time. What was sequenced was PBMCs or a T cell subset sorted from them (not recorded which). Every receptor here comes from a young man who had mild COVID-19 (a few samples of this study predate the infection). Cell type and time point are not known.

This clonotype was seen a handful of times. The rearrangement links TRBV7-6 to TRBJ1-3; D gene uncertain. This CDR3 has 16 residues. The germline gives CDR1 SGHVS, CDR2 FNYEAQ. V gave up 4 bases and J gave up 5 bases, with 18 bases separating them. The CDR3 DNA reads TGTGCCAGCAGCTCGATACTCCGGGAAGCCCGAAACACCATATATTTT. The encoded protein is CASSSILREARNTIYF.

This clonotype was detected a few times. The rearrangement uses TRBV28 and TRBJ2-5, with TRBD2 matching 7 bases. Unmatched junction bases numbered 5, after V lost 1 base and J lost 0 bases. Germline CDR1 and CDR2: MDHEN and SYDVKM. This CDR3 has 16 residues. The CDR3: CASSLLGGGYQETQYF. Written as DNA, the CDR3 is TGTGCCAGCAGTTTATTGGGGGGGGGATACCAAGAGACCCAGTACTTC. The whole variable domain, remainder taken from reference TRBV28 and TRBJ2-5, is DVKVTQSSRYLVKRTGEKVFLECVQDMDHENMFWYRQDPGLGLRLIYFSYDVKMKEKGDIPEGYSVSREKKERFSLILESASTNQTSMYLCASSLLGGGYQETQYFGPGTRLLVL.

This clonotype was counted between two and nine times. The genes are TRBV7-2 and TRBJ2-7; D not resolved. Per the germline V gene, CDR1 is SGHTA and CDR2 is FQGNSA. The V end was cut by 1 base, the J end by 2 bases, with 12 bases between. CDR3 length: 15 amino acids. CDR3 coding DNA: TGTGCCAGCAGCTTAGGGGTGGGAACCGCCTACGAGCAGTACTTC. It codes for CASSLGVGTAYEQYF.

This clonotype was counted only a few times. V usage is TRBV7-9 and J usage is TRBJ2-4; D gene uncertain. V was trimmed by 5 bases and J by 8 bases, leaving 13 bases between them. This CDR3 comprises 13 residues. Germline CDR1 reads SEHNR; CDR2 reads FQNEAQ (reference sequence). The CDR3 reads CASSPPATDIQYF. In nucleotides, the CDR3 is TGTGCCAGCAGCCCACCGGCCACGGACATTCAGTACTTC.

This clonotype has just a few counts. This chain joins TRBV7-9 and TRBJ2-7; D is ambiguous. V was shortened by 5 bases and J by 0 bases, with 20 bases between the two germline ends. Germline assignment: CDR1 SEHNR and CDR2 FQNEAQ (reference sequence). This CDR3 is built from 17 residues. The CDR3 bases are TGTGCCAGCAGCCCATTTCAGGTGGCACAATACTCCTACGAGCAGTACTTC. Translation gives CASSPFQVAQYSYEQYF.

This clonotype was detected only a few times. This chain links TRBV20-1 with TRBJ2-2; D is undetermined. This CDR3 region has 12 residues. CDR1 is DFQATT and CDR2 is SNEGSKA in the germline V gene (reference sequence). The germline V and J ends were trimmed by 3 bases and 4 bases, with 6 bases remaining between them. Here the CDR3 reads CSARVSTGELFF. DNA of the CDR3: TGCAGTGCTAGGGTTAGCACCGGGGAGCTGTTTTTT.

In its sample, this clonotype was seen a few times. The CDR3 is CASSWGQGSNYGYTF. DNA for the CDR3: TGTGCCAGCAGTTGGGGACAGGGATCTAACTATGGCTACACCTTC. The gene calls are TRBV12-3 or TRBV12-4 and TRBJ1-2; 9 nucleotides line up with TRBD1. The junction had 3 bases not matched to a gene; V was cut back by 4 bases and J by 0 bases. The CDR3 runs 15 residues.

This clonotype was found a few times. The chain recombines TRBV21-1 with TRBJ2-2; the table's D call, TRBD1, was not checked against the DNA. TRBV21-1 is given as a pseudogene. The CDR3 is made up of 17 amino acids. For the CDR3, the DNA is TGTGCCAGCCCCCCGGCAGGGGGCGAAGCGAACACCGGGGAGCTGTTTTTT. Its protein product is CASPPAGGEANTGELFF.

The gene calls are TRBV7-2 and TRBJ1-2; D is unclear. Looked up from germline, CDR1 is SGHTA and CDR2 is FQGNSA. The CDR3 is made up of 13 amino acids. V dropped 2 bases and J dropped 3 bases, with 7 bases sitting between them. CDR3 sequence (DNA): TGTGCCAGCAGCTTATACATTGACTATGGCTACACCTTC. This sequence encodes CASSLYIDYGYTF.

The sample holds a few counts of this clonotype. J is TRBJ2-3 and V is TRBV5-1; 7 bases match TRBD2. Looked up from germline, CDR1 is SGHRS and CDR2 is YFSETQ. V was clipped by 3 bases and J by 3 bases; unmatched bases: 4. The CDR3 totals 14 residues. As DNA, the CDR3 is TGCGCCAGCAGCTACGGGAGGTCGACAGATACGCAGTATTTT. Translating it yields CASSYGRSTDTQYF.

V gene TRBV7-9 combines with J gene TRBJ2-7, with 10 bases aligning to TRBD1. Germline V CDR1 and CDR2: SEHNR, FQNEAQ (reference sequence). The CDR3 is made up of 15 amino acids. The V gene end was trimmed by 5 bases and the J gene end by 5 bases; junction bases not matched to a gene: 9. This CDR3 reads CASSRRQGARDEQYF. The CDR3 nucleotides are TGTGCCAGCAGCCGTAGACAGGGGGCGAGGGACGAGCAGTACTTC.

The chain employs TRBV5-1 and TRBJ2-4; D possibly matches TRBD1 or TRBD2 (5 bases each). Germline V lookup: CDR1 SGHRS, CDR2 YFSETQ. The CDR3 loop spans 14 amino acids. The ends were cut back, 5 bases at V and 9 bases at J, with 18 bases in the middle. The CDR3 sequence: CASSGGRPTGIQYF. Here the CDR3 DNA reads TGCGCCAGCAGTGGGGGACGGCCCACGGGCATTCAGTACTTC.

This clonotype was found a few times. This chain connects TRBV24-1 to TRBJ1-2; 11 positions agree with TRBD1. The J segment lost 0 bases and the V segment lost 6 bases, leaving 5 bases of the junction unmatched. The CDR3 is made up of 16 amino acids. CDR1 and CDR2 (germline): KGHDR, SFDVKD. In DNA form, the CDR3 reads TGTGCCACCAGTACCGGGACAGGGGGAACTAACTATGGCTACACCTTC. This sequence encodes CATSTGTGGTNYGYTF.

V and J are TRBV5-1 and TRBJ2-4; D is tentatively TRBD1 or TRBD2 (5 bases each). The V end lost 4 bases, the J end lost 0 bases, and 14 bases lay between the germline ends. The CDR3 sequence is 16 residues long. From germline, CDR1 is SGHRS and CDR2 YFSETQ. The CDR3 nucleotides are TGCGCCAGCAGCAAAGGGACGGATTTAGCCAAAAACATTCAGTACTTC. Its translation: CASSKGTDLAKNIQYF.

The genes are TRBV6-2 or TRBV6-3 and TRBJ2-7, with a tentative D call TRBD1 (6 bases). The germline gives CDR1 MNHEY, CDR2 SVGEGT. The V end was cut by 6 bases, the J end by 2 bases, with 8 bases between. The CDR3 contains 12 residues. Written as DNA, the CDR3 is TGTGCCAGCAGACAGGGACCCTACGAGCAGTACGTC. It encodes CASRQGPYEQYV.